This T cell receptor beta chain was identified during a study of CD8 T cells in Susac syndrome. Study at large: Active disease was present in six of the sequenced Susac syndrome patients, whereas roughly 8 of them were in remission. Intravenous immunoglobulin alone or corticosteroids were being given to patients with Susac syndrome at blood draw, unless they were therapy-naive.

With random hexamers, reverse transcription was performed on about 0.45 to 1 ug of RNA. Each CDR3 protein gets one entry after TCRdb re-called the immunoSEQ multiplex PCR reads with MiXCR. The table shows 95,000 to 150,000 distinct CDR3 sequences, with over 95% occurring only once. J was trimmed by 8 bases and V by 5 bases; bases with no gene match: 9. This CDR3 has 14 residues. Germline assignment: CDR1 SGHTA and CDR2 FQGNSA. As for this clonotype: Its antigen is unknown.

Findings of the study overall: It was acknowledged in the study that its TCR sequencing and HLA analysis involved a relatively small number of individuals.

Specimen: CD4+ T cells from PBMCs. The gene calls are TRBV7-2 and TRBJ2-1; TRBD1 matches 7 bases. This TCR derives from a human donor with Susac syndrome. CDR3 DNA: TGTGCCAGCAGCCCTCGACAGGGAAGGTATGAGCAGTTCTTC. It translates to CASSPRQGRYEQFF.